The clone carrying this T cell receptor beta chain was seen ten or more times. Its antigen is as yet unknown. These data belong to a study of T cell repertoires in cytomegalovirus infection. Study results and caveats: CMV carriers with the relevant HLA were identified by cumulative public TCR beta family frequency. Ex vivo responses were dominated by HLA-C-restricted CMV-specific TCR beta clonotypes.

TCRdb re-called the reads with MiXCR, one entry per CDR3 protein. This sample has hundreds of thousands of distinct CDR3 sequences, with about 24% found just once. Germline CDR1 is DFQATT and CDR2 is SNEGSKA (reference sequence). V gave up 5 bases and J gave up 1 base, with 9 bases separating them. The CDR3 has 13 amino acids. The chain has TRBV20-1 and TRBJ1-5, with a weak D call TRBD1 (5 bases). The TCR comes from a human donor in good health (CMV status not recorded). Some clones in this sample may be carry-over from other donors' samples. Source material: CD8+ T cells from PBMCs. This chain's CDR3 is CSALRESNQPQHF. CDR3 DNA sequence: TGCAGTGCTCTCAGGGAAAGCAATCAGCCCCAGCATTTT.